Each of the 28 T cell receptor beta chains below was sequenced from the same sample in a study of neurological immune-mediated disorders. One entry per CDR3 protein results from TCRdb running MiXCR on the 5' RACE reads. The table lists some 86,000 distinct CDR3 sequences, 2% to 3% of them singletons. Sequenced: PBMCs. Receptors originate from a woman younger than 45 with multiple sclerosis.

This clonotype was seen at least ten times. The chain has TRBV5-5 and TRBJ2-1, with D unresolved. The CDR3 contains 18 residues. Germline CDR1 reads SGHKS; CDR2 reads YYEKEE (reference sequence). Trimming cost V 0 bases and J 2 bases, with 18 bases left between them. CDR3: CASSLGLLKSVPYNEQFF. The DNA of the CDR3 is TGTGCCAGCAGCTTGGGTCTACTTAAGAGCGTCCCCTACAATGAGCAGTTCTTC.

This clonotype was recorded at least ten times. The gene calls are TRBV12-3 or TRBV12-4 and TRBJ1-5; D unclear. Trimming removed 5 bases from V and 7 bases from J, with 12 bases in between. The CDR3 length is 13 residues. The CDR3 here is CASSLSEGQPQHF. The CDR3 DNA reads TGTGCCAGCAGTCTCTCAGAGGGACAGCCCCAGCATTTT.

The table lists this clonotype with many counts. V is TRBV7-9 and J is TRBJ2-1; D call uncertain. Germline V gene data show CDR1 as SEHNR and CDR2 as FQNEAQ (reference sequence). The CDR3 consists of 14 residues. The ends were cut back, 7 bases at V and 12 bases at J, with 22 bases in the middle. In DNA, the CDR3 is TGTGCCAGCACCCCTCGCGACTCGGGCCCGGGGCAGTTCTTC. Amino acids: CASTPRDSGPGQFF. Full variable domain (remainder filled in from reference TRBV7-9 and TRBJ2-1): DTGVSQNPRHKITKRGQNVTFRCDPISEHNRLYWYRQTLGQGPEFLTYFQNEAQLEKSRLLSDRFSAERPKGSFSTLEIQRTEQGDSAMYLCASTPRDSGPGQFFGPGTRLTVL.

This clonotype was detected ten times or more. The chain joins TRBV20-1 to TRBJ2-1; 14 bases are a match to TRBD2. Germline V gene lookup returns CDR1 DFQATT and CDR2 SNEGSKA (reference sequence). The CDR3 consists of 16 residues. J lost 8 bases, V lost 8 bases, and 14 bases had no gene match. The CDR3 nucleotides are TGCAGTATAGACCGACTAGCGGGAGGGTCTGCCCATGAGCAGTTCTTC. Amino acid sequence: CSIDRLAGGSAHEQFF.

This clonotype has at least ten counts. The chain links TRBV7-2 to TRBJ1-4, with TRBD1 matching over 8 bases. Germline CDR1 and CDR2: SGHTA and FQGNSA. This CDR3 region has 16 residues. J lost 4 bases, V lost 1 base, and 5 bases had no gene match. CDR3 nucleotides: TGTGCCAGCAGCTTAGTCCGAACAGGGGGTAATGAAAAACTGTTTTTT. Amino acid sequence: CASSLVRTGGNEKLFF.

In this sample, this clonotype turned up many times. The V and J genes are TRBV5-5 and TRBJ1-5, with TRBD1 identical over 7 bases. The CDR3 totals 14 residues. J lost 5 bases, V lost 3 bases, and 5 bases had no gene match. Germline CDR1 and CDR2: SGHKS and YYEKEE (reference sequence). The CDR3 DNA follows: TGTGCCAGCAGCTCCGGGACAGCTGATCAGCCCCAGCATTTT. Amino acids: CASSSGTADQPQHF.

This clonotype was seen ten or more times. This rearrangement joins TRBV20-1 to TRBJ2-5; TRBD2 matches at 7 bases. V shed 0 bases and J 3 bases; nucleotides not matched to a gene: 10. Germline V gene lookup returns CDR1 DFQATT and CDR2 SNEGSKA (reference sequence). The CDR3 runs to 16 residues. CDR3 loop: CSARDFQRELEETQYF. In DNA form, the CDR3 reads TGCAGTGCTAGAGATTTCCAGCGGGAATTAGAAGAGACCCAGTACTTC.

In its sample, this clonotype was seen many times. The rearrangement uses TRBV12-3 or TRBV12-4 and TRBJ1-3; possibly TRBD1 for D (5 bases). Trimming cost V 3 bases and J 4 bases, with 13 bases left between them. CDR3 length equals 15 residues. The DNA of the CDR3 is TGTGCCAGCAGTTTGGGGCCGACGCGAGGAAACACCATATATTTT. Its protein product is CASSLGPTRGNTIYF.

There are many counts of this clonotype. The chain couples TRBV7-6 to TRBJ2-2, with a possible D match to TRBD1 (6 bases). V shed 3 bases and J shed 4 bases, with 12 bases lying between them. Germline V lookup: CDR1 SGHVS, CDR2 FNYEAQ. There are 15 residues in the CDR3. Here the CDR3 reads CASSFDRFFTGELFF. The CDR3 region has the DNA TGTGCCAGCAGCTTTGACAGGTTTTTCACCGGGGAGCTGTTTTTT. Supplemented by reference TRBV7-6 and TRBJ2-2, the full variable domain reads GAGVSQSPRYKVTKRGQDVALRCDPISGHVSLYWYRQALGQGPEFLTYFNYEAQQDKSGLPNDRFSAERPEGSISTLTIQRTEQRDSAMYRCASSFDRFFTGELFFGEGSRLTVL.

The chain recombines TRBV20-1 with TRBJ2-1; D is perhaps TRBD1 or TRBD2 (5 bases each). Germline-derived CDR1 and CDR2 are DFQATT and SNEGSKA (reference sequence). V was trimmed by 7 bases and J by 10 bases, leaving 20 bases between them. The CDR3 totals 13 residues. The DNA for the CDR3 is TGCAGTGATCGGGGAAAGGGGATTCGCGAGCAGTTCTTC. The encoded protein is CSDRGKGIREQFF.

This clonotype was picked up many times. The chain joins TRBV28 to TRBJ2-1; D assignment may be TRBD1 or TRBD2 (6 bases each). Trimming took off 3 bases at V and 5 bases at J, with 11 bases between the two ends. Germline CDR1 is MDHEN and CDR2 is SYDVKM. The CDR3 is 14 amino acids. The CDR3 region is CASSFRRGHNEQFF. As DNA, the CDR3 is TGTGCCAGCAGTTTTCGTCGGGGGCACAATGAGCAGTTCTTC.

The sample holds many counts of this clonotype. The rearrangement links TRBV10-1 to TRBJ2-2; D remains unclear. V lost 0 bases to trimming and J lost 0 bases, with 11 bases between them. Germline V CDR1 and CDR2: WNHNN, SYGVQD (reference sequence). This CDR3 region has 17 residues. The DNA of the CDR3 is TGCGCCAGCAGTGAGTCGCCGGCCCAACCGAACACCGGGGAGCTGTTTTTT. Its protein product is CASSESPAQPNTGELFF.

At least ten counts were recorded for this clonotype. The rearrangement joins TRBV5-1 to TRBJ1-2; 7 bases align to TRBD1. The V gene's germline CDR1 is SGHRS and CDR2 YFSETQ. V dropped 0 bases and J dropped 4; count of bases not matched to a gene: 3. This CDR3 comprises 14 residues. DNA of the CDR3: TGCGCCAGCAGCTTGGCCGACAGGGTCTATGGCTACACCTTC. This codes for CASSLADRVYGYTF.

This clonotype appeared many times. The chain recombines TRBV5-1 with TRBJ2-3; D remains ambiguous. V was cut by 6 bases and J by 6 bases, with 8 bases left in between. CDR3 length: 11 amino acids. Germline loops: CDR1 SGHRS, CDR2 YFSETQ. The CDR3 region is CASKDTDTQYF. In DNA, the CDR3 is TGCGCCAGCAAAGACACGGATACGCAGTATTTT.

This clonotype was counted at least ten times. The rearrangement uses TRBV12-3 or TRBV12-4 and TRBJ2-1, with a weak D call TRBD1 (6 bases). V was cut by 2 bases and J by 8 bases, with 7 bases left in between. This CDR3 has 12 amino acids. The CDR3 nucleotides are TGTGCCAGCAGTTTACAGGGGTATGAGCAGTTCTTC. This translates into CASSLQGYEQFF.

This clonotype showed up many times. The chain joins TRBV4-1 to TRBJ2-1, with D unclear. This CDR3 is 15 amino acids long. Trimming shortened V by 0 bases and J by 4 bases, and 10 bases separated the two germline ends. CDR1 is MGHRA, CDR2 YSYEKL, per germline. CDR3 nucleotides: TGCGCCAGCAGCCAAGATCGGCCTAGGTACAATGAGCAGTTCTTC. Encoded protein: CASSQDRPRYNEQFF.

This clonotype occurred many times. The chain uses TRBV24-1 and TRBJ2-7, with D hard to call. Looked up from germline, CDR1 is KGHDR and CDR2 is SFDVKD. The CDR3 has 15 residues. V lost 9 bases to trimming and J lost 2 bases, with 19 bases between them. The CDR3 nucleotides read TGTGCCACCCATCACGCACCCCTTCCAACCTACGAGCAGTACTTC. It translates to CATHHAPLPTYEQYF.

This clonotype was counted many times. The rearrangement links TRBV6-2 or TRBV6-3 to TRBJ1-5; possible D gene TRBD1, 6 bases. Trimming shortened V by 2 bases and J by 7 bases, and 21 bases separated the two germline ends. CDR3 length: 17 residues. CDR1 and CDR2 (germline): MNHEY, SVGEGT. The CDR3 reads CASSYPPTQGPKQPQHF. The CDR3 nucleotides are TGTGCCAGCAGTTACCCGCCGACACAGGGTCCGAAACAGCCCCAGCATTTT.

This clonotype was recorded at least ten times. This chain joins TRBV9 and TRBJ2-1, with TRBD2 matching 9 bases. The CDR3 contains 16 residues. J gave up 5 bases and V 0 bases, and 6 bases lay outside the gene matches. Germline V lookup: CDR1 SGDLS, CDR2 YYNGEE. The CDR3 reads CASSVEASGANNEQFF. Here the CDR3 DNA reads TGTGCCAGCAGCGTAGAGGCTAGCGGGGCAAACAATGAGCAGTTCTTC.

In its sample, this clonotype was seen many times. This sequence joins TRBV5-5 and TRBJ2-7; D is unresolved. This CDR3 spans 14 amino acids. Trimming stripped 4 bases from V and 2 bases from J, with 13 bases between. CDR1 SGHKS and CDR2 YYEKEE come from the germline V gene (reference sequence). This CDR3 reads CASSPSDGPYEQYF. The CDR3, as DNA: TGTGCCAGCAGCCCATCAGACGGGCCCTACGAGCAGTACTTC.

This clonotype was counted at least ten times. The V and J genes are TRBV5-1 and TRBJ2-2; D unresolved. The V gene lost 0 bases and the J gene lost 1 base, with 13 bases spanning the gap. This CDR3 is 17 amino acids long. Germline CDR1 and CDR2: SGHRS and YFSETQ. This chain's CDR3 is CASSLERGGVNTGELFF. Here the CDR3 DNA reads TGCGCCAGCAGCTTGGAGCGTGGCGGAGTGAACACCGGGGAGCTGTTTTTT. The entire variable domain, with the rest obtained from reference TRBV5-1 and TRBJ2-2, is as follows: KAGVTQTPRYLIKTRGQQVTLSCSPISGHRSVSWYQQTPGQGLQFLFEYFSETQRNKGNFPGRFSGRQFSNSRSEMNVSTLELGDSALYLCASSLERGGVNTGELFFGEGSRLTVL.

The V call is TRBV5-1, the J call TRBJ2-1, with 7 bases matching TRBD2. The CDR3 covers 16 residues. The V gene's germline CDR1 is SGHRS and CDR2 YFSETQ. With V trimmed by 4 bases and J by 2 bases, 9 bases remained unmatched. The CDR3 region is CASSAQLATTYNEQFF. As DNA, the CDR3 is TGCGCCAGCAGCGCCCAACTAGCGACTACCTACAATGAGCAGTTCTTC.

This clonotype appeared many times. The rearrangement links TRBV20-1 to TRBJ2-7; D remains ambiguous. The CDR3 length is 13 residues. Looked up from germline, CDR1 is DFQATT and CDR2 is SNEGSKA (reference sequence). V was pared by 3 bases and J by 0 bases, with 9 bases between. The CDR3 spells CSASVRNSYEQYF. The CDR3 DNA sequence: TGCAGTGCTAGTGTGCGGAACTCCTACGAGCAGTACTTC.

This clonotype has a single count. The junction differs from germline at one of its ends, possibly a read error. This chain joins TRBV7-9 and TRBJ1-1; D is uncertain. This CDR3 has 11 amino acids. Germline loops: CDR1 SEHNR, CDR2 FQNEAQ (reference sequence). CDR3 sequence: CDSSLMGEAFF. The CDR3 DNA follows: TGTGACAGCAGCTTAATGGGTGAAGCTTTCTTT.

There are many counts of this clonotype. The J gene is TRBJ2-5, the V gene TRBV20-1, with unresolved D. V lost 3 bases and J lost 2, with 10 bases in between. Germline V lookup: CDR1 DFQATT, CDR2 SNEGSKA (reference sequence). This CDR3 has 13 residues. CDR3 nucleotides: TGCAGTGCTAGTGAAACACTTCAAGAGACCCAGTACTTC. As protein: CSASETLQETQYF.

This clonotype was seen many times. This chain joins TRBV7-9 and TRBJ2-3, with D possibly TRBD2 on 6 matching bases. V gave up 3 bases and J gave up 6 bases, with 16 bases separating them. Germline loops: CDR1 SEHNR, CDR2 FQNEAQ (reference sequence). The CDR3 is 15 residues long. The DNA for the CDR3 is TGTGCCAGCAGCTTTCGACCGGGAGAATTGGATACGCAGTATTTT. The encoded protein is CASSFRPGELDTQYF.

This clonotype was recorded at least ten times. The rearrangement joins TRBV19 to TRBJ1-2, with D perhaps TRBD1 (5 bases). This CDR3 is built from 15 residues. The V gene lost 6 bases and the J gene lost 4 bases, with 18 bases spanning the gap. CDR1 and CDR2 from the germline V gene are LNHDA and SQIVND (reference sequence). CDR3 region: CASSTLRDGIYGYTF. The CDR3 DNA sequence: TGTGCCAGTAGCACACTCCGGGACGGAATCTATGGCTACACCTTC.

This clonotype was recorded a few times. The chain uses TRBV15 and TRBJ1-4, with D tentatively TRBD1 (5 bases). V was clipped by 1 base and J by 4 bases, with 13 bases between them. This CDR3 spans 16 amino acids. Germline CDR1 LNHNV, CDR2 YYDKDF (reference sequence). The CDR3 nucleotides read TGTGCCACCAGCAGAGTGGGGGTGGGGAATAATGAAAAACTGTTTTTT. Its protein product is CATSRVGVGNNEKLFF.